This T cell receptor (beta chain) appears in the sequencing data of a study of T-cell reconstitution after alpha-beta-depleted transplantation in children. This clonotype was seen ten or more times. Its antigen remains unknown. Study observations and caveats: Counts and diversity of T cells one year after transplant came mostly from newly produced T cells. In patients about two months after transplant, alpha-beta T cells reportedly arose from several hundred expanded graft clones. Surviving thymic progenitors and recipient T cells were the source of high TCRbeta diversity at day 60 in some patients.

The CDR3 is 15 residues long. Trimming removed 0 bases at V and 3 bases at J, with 14 bases between. Germline CDR1 and CDR2: DFQATT and SNEGSKA (reference sequence). Unique molecular identifiers were used in preparing the TCRbeta library. TCRdb recomputed calls from the PCR reads with MiXCR, one row per CDR3 protein. This table has 200,000 to 300,000 distinct CDR3 sequences, around 25% appearing once. The chain joins TRBV20-1 to TRBJ1-2, with D possibly TRBD1 on 5 matching bases. The TCR sequence derives from a girl aged 2 to 10 with Fanconi anemia, due to receive a stem cell transplant. The material was PBMCs, obtained before TCRalphabeta/CD19-depleted stem cell transplant. The CDR3 DNA reads as TGCAGTGCTAGAGATGCTCGGGGGAACCACTATGGCTACACCTTC. Translated: CSARDARGNHYGYTF.